The 29 T cell receptor beta chains presented below share a single source sample, sequenced in a study of T cells in Graves' hyperthyroidism and ophthalmopathy. RNA transcripts yielded amplified TCR beta CDR3 regions. Carried out on the TCR CDR3, a first-round RT-PCR used the HTBI primer set. TCRdb re-analysed the multiplex PCR reads in MiXCR, keeping a single row per CDR3 protein. The repertoire holds 500,000 to 650,000 distinct CDR3 sequences, with 15% to 20% as singletons. The sequenced sample consisted of blood. These receptor sequences come from a woman between 18 and 29 years old with Graves' ophthalmopathy.

The sample holds a few counts of this clonotype. The rearrangement joins TRBV27 to TRBJ2-1, with 10 bases fitting TRBD2. Trimming removed 4 bases from V and 6 bases from J; junction bases left unmatched: 9. This CDR3 region has 16 residues. CDR1 MNHEY and CDR2 SMNVEV come from the germline V gene (reference sequence). In DNA form, the CDR3 reads TGTGCCAGCAGTTCTCGAAGCGGGAGGGACCTCAATGAGCAGTTCTTC. Its translation is CASSSRSGRDLNEQFF.

This clonotype was counted at least ten times. The CDR3 loop is CASSRRGGSYNEQFF. The DNA for the CDR3 is TGTGCCAGCAGCCGGCGGGGGGGTTCCTACAATGAGCAGTTCTTC. This chain joins TRBV3-1 and TRBJ2-1; TRBD2 agrees at 9 bases. The CDR3 is 15 residues long. V lost 4 bases, J lost 1 base, and 2 bases stayed unmatched. Germline loops: CDR1 LGHDT, CDR2 YNNKEL (reference sequence).

This clonotype was seen at least ten times. The chain is built from TRBV6-1 and TRBJ1-2, with D tentatively TRBD1 (6 bases). The germline V and J ends were trimmed by 2 bases and 4 bases, with 14 bases remaining between them. This CDR3 contains 15 residues. The germline V gene has CDR1 MNHNS and CDR2 SASEGT. The CDR3 DNA reads TGTGCCAGCAGTGAATCTGAGACAGGCTCCTATGGCTACACCTTC. Translating gives CASSESETGSYGYTF.

Remarks on this clonotype: Compared with germline, one end of the junction differs, possibly owing to a read error. The genes are TRBV2 and TRBJ2-1, with 8 positions matching TRBD1. Per the germline V gene, CDR1 is SNHLY and CDR2 is FYNNEI. This CDR3 has 16 amino acids. This CDR3 reads CASSPRGQGAKNERFF. The CDR3 DNA is TGTGCCAGCTCACCACGAGGTCAGGGGGCGAAGAATGAGCGGTTCTTC.

This chain connects TRBV19 to TRBJ1-4; 8 bases agree with TRBD1. The CDR3 has 16 residues. Germline CDR1 is LNHDA and CDR2 is SQIVND (reference sequence). Trimming at V came to 6 bases and at J to 7 bases, leaving 13 bases not matched to a gene. CDR3 amino acids: CASSTGQVARGEKLFF. CDR3 nucleotide sequence: TGTGCCAGTAGCACGGGACAGGTAGCGCGGGGTGAAAAACTGTTTTTT.

The chain recombines TRBV7-3 with TRBJ2-2, with TRBD1 identical over 8 bases. V lost 4 bases, J lost 5 bases, and 3 bases stayed unmatched. This CDR3 contains 14 residues. Germline CDR1 reads SGHTA; CDR2 reads FQGTGA. CDR3 nucleotides: TGTGCCAGCAGCTCGCAGGGGGCTACCGGGGAGCTGTTTTTT. Translated: CASSSQGATGELFF. Full variable domain (outside the CDR3, taken from reference TRBV7-3 and TRBJ2-2): GAGVSQTPSNKVTEKGKYVELRCDPISGHTALYWYRQSLGQGPEFLIYFQGTGAADDSGLPNDRFFAVRPEGSVSTLKIQRTERGDSAVYLCASSSQGATGELFFGEGSRLTVL.

This clonotype was counted between two and nine times. The genes are TRBV6-2 or TRBV6-3 and TRBJ1-2; D remains ambiguous. Trimming took off 1 base at V and 4 bases at J, with 16 bases between the two ends. The CDR3 extends over 16 amino acids. Germline CDR1 is MNHEY and CDR2 is SVGEGT. CDR3 sequence reads: CASSYLTGPGGYGYTF. CDR3 nucleotide sequence: TGTGCCAGCAGTTACTTAACCGGGCCCGGAGGCTATGGCTACACCTTC.

This clonotype was seen many times. This rearrangement joins TRBV28 to TRBJ2-1; TRBD1 matches 8 bases. Looked up from germline, CDR1 is MDHEN and CDR2 is SYDVKM. This CDR3 region has 16 residues. The junction had 5 bases not matched to a gene; V was cut back by 2 bases and J by 2 bases. The CDR3, as DNA: TGTGCCAGCAGTTTAAACAGGGGGATCGCCTACAATGAGCAGTTCTTC. The encoded protein is CASSLNRGIAYNEQFF.

This clonotype occurred a few times. V and J are TRBV20-1 and TRBJ2-4; 7 bases are shared with TRBD2. From germline, CDR1 is DFQATT and CDR2 SNEGSKA (reference sequence). The V gene end was trimmed by 5 bases and the J gene end by 2 bases; junction bases not matched to a gene: 0. The CDR3 length is 12 residues. The CDR3 region is CSAGTTKNIQYF. In nucleotides, the CDR3 is TGCAGTGCTGGGACTACCAAAAACATTCAGTACTTC.

This clonotype has a count of ten or more. This chain joins TRBV30 and TRBJ1-1; the match to TRBD1 covers 7 bases. Germline CDR1 and CDR2: GTSNPN and SVGIG (reference sequence). V lost 3 bases and J lost 0; bases outside the gene matches: 13. This CDR3 region has 17 residues. CDR3 protein: CAWSAGQGVNLNTEAFF. CDR3 DNA sequence: TGTGCCTGGAGCGCAGGGCAGGGGGTGAATCTGAACACTGAAGCTTTCTTT.

The gene calls are TRBV30 and TRBJ2-7; 8 bases map to TRBD2. Per germline, CDR1 GTSNPN and CDR2 SVGIG (reference sequence). This CDR3 is 13 amino acids long. The J segment lost 2 bases and the V segment lost 2 bases, leaving 2 bases of the junction unmatched. The CDR3 here is CAWSPGGAYEQYF. The DNA of the CDR3 is TGTGCCTGGAGTCCCGGGGGGGCCTACGAGCAGTACTTC. Complete variable domain (other parts from reference TRBV30 and TRBJ2-7): SQTIHQWPATLVQPVGSPLSLECTVEGTSNPNLYWYRQAAGRGLQLLFYSVGIGQISSEVPQNLSASRPQDRQFILSSKKLLLSDSGFYLCAWSPGGAYEQYFGPGTRLTVT.

In this sample, this clonotype turned up many times. This CDR3 is CASSRRGNEAFF. As DNA, the CDR3 is TGTGCCAGCAGCCGCAGGGGGAATGAAGCTTTCTTT. The V gene is TRBV28, the J gene TRBJ1-1; 7 bases are shared with TRBD1. Germline CDR1 and CDR2: MDHEN and SYDVKM. V trimming: 6 bases; J trimming: 7 bases; junction bases outside the gene matches: 5. There are 12 residues in the CDR3.

The chain carries TRBV19 and TRBJ2-7; 8 positions agree with TRBD2. With 6 bases clipped from V and 4 bases from J, the junction kept 5 bases outside the gene matches. The CDR3 runs 13 residues. The germline V gene has CDR1 LNHDA and CDR2 SQIVND (reference sequence). Written as DNA, the CDR3 is TGTGCCAGTAGAGGACTAGCAGAATACGAGCAGTACTTC. This encodes CASRGLAEYEQYF.

The rearrangement joins TRBV5-6 to TRBJ1-2; weak D call: TRBD1 (5 bases). V lost 4 bases and J 6 bases, leaving 13 bases between the germline ends. CDR1 and CDR2 from the germline V gene are SGHDT and YYEEEE. The CDR3 covers 13 residues. The CDR3 sequence: CASSQGLTNGYTF. In DNA form, the CDR3 reads TGTGCCAGCAGCCAGGGACTGACGAATGGCTACACCTTC. Together with reference TRBV5-6 and TRBJ1-2, the CDR3 gives the full variable domain: DAGVTQSPTHLIKTRGQQVTLRCSPKSGHDTVSWYQQALGQGPQFIFQYYEEEERQRGNFPDRFSGHQFPNYSSELNVNALLLGDSALYLCASSQGLTNGYTFGSGTRLTVV.

The gene calls are TRBV2 and TRBJ1-5; a possible D gene is TRBD1 (5 bases). Germline V gives CDR1 SNHLY, CDR2 FYNNEI. The germline V and J ends were trimmed by 7 bases and 0 bases, with 13 bases remaining between them. This CDR3 contains 15 residues. The CDR3 bases are TGTGCCAGCAAGAACCAGGGTCATAGCAATCAGCCCCAGCATTTT. Protein product: CASKNQGHSNQPQHF.

This clonotype was recorded many times. The chain carries TRBV30 and TRBJ1-2; D is unresolved. Germline V gene lookup returns CDR1 GTSNPN and CDR2 SVGIG (reference sequence). The CDR3 runs to 15 residues. Trimming took 0 bases from V and 8 from J, leaving 19 bases between them. This CDR3 is CAWSVRTPKRGGYTF. The CDR3 region has the DNA TGTGCCTGGAGTGTACGGACCCCCAAGCGCGGAGGCTACACCTTC.

CDR3 sequence (DNA): TGTGCCAGCAGTCCACCCCCGAGCACTTACTCTGGAAACACCATATATTTT. It specifies CASSPPPSTYSGNTIYF. The chain joins TRBV6-1 to TRBJ1-3; D is undetermined. CDR3 length: 17 residues. Between the trimmed V and J ends, which lost 5 bases and 0 bases, there was a span of 17 bases. The germline V gene encodes CDR1 MNHNS and CDR2 SASEGT.

This chain joins TRBV20-1 and TRBJ2-3, with 8 bases that match TRBD2. The CDR3 runs 11 residues. Unmatched junction bases numbered 5, after V lost 4 bases and J lost 11 bases. Germline CDR1 and CDR2: DFQATT and SNEGSKA (reference sequence). CDR3 DNA: TGCAGTGCTACCAGCGGGGGTCAGCAGTATTTT. This codes for CSATSGGQQYF.

This clonotype was picked up a small number of times. The chain uses TRBV5-5 and TRBJ2-1; 7 nucleotides agree with TRBD1. Germline V gene sequence: CDR1 SGHKS, CDR2 YYEKEE (reference sequence). Trimming removed 1 base from V and 9 bases from J; junction bases left unmatched: 10. This CDR3 spans 15 amino acids. CDR3 sequence reads: CASSLTAGGMVEQFF. CDR3 DNA: TGTGCCAGCAGCTTGACGGCAGGGGGTATGGTTGAGCAGTTCTTC.

This clonotype has at least ten counts. V usage is TRBV7-9 and J usage is TRBJ2-1; 11 bases align to TRBD2. The CDR3 loop spans 16 amino acids. The ends lost 5 bases at V and 8 bases at J; junction bases unmatched: 11. Germline V gene sequence: CDR1 SEHNR, CDR2 FQNEAQ (reference sequence). The CDR3 loop reads CASSNPPGLAEDEQFF. CDR3 coding DNA: TGTGCCAGCAGCAACCCCCCGGGACTAGCGGAAGATGAGCAGTTCTTC. Full variable domain (missing parts from reference TRBV7-9 and TRBJ2-1): DTGVSQNPRHKITKRGQNVTFRCDPISEHNRLYWYRQTLGQGPEFLTYFQNEAQLEKSRLLSDRFSAERPKGSFSTLEIQRTEQGDSAMYLCASSNPPGLAEDEQFFGPGTRLTVL.

This clonotype was seen repeatedly, ten times or more. The rearrangement uses TRBV7-2 and TRBJ2-5; maybe TRBD2 (6 bases). The V end lost 4 bases, the J end lost 3 bases, and 9 bases lay between the germline ends. This CDR3 region has 13 residues. Germline CDR1 is SGHTA and CDR2 is FQGNSA. CDR3 region: CASSSGSEETQYF. The CDR3 nucleotides are TGTGCCAGCAGCTCCGGGAGCGAAGAGACCCAGTACTTC.

This clonotype was seen more than once but under ten times. This chain connects TRBV19 to TRBJ2-3, with TRBD1 identical over 9 bases. The junction had 0 bases not matched to a gene; V was cut back by 1 base and J by 4 bases. The CDR3 has 14 amino acids. Looked up from germline, CDR1 is LNHDA and CDR2 is SQIVND (reference sequence). CDR3 sequence (DNA): TGTGCCAGTAGTATAGGACAGGGGGCAGATACGCAGTATTTT. This translates into CASSIGQGADTQYF.

The CDR3 nucleotides are TGTGCCAGCAGCCAAGACAGCGGCAATTACAATGAGCAGTTCTTC. This gives the protein CASSQDSGNYNEQFF. This chain joins TRBV3-1 and TRBJ2-1; the D gene is possibly TRBD2 (5 bases). Trimming pared 0 bases from V and 4 bases from J, leaving 10 bases between. The CDR3 is made up of 15 amino acids. The germline V gene has CDR1 LGHDT and CDR2 YNNKEL (reference sequence).

The chain combines TRBV20-1 with TRBJ2-2; D possibly matches TRBD1 or TRBD2 (6 bases each). Germline V gene lookup returns CDR1 DFQATT and CDR2 SNEGSKA (reference sequence). Deletions cut 3 bases from V and 2 bases from J, with 13 bases between. This CDR3 comprises 15 residues. CDR3 in DNA: TGCAGTGCTAGGGGCCGGGGGCAAAACACCGGGGAGCTGTTTTTT. Translating it yields CSARGRGQNTGELFF.

This sequence joins TRBV6-5 and TRBJ2-3; no clear D. Trimming cost V 2 bases and J 6 bases, with 15 bases left between them. The CDR3 sequence is 15 residues long. Germline CDR1 is MNHEY and CDR2 is SVGAGI. CDR3 loop: CASSYRVFGLDTQYF. In DNA form, the CDR3 reads TGTGCCAGCAGTTACCGAGTTTTTGGCCTGGATACGCAGTATTTT.

This clonotype was picked up many times. The rearrangement uses TRBV20-1 and TRBJ2-3, with TRBD1 identical over 9 bases. V was pared by 0 bases and J by 2 bases, with 9 bases of the junction left unmatched. Germline V gene sequence: CDR1 DFQATT, CDR2 SNEGSKA (reference sequence). There are 17 residues in the CDR3. Written as DNA, the CDR3 is TGCAGTGCTAGAGATTATTGGGGGACAGGGTCCACAGATACGCAGTATTTT. The encoded protein is CSARDYWGTGSTDTQYF.

CDR3: CASSLTPVGQETQYF. DNA for the CDR3: TGTGCCAGCAGCTTAACCCCCGTGGGCCAAGAGACCCAGTACTTC. The V gene is TRBV7-3, the J gene TRBJ2-5, with D unclear. Trimming left V 0 bases short and J 1 base short, with 9 bases between. This CDR3 region has 15 residues. The V gene's germline CDR1 is SGHTA and CDR2 FQGTGA.

This clonotype was found a few times. This sequence joins TRBV15 and TRBJ1-4; D is unresolved. V was cut by 0 bases and J by 6 bases, with 8 bases left in between. This CDR3 is 14 amino acids long. Germline V CDR1 and CDR2: LNHNV, YYDKDF (reference sequence). The CDR3 is CATSRDRRDEKLFF. DNA of the CDR3: TGTGCCACCAGCAGAGACAGGCGGGATGAAAAACTGTTTTTT. Full variable domain (outside the CDR3, taken from reference TRBV15 and TRBJ1-4): DAMVIQNPRYQVTQFGKPVTLSCSQTLNHNVMYWYQQKSSQAPKLLFHYYDKDFNNEADTPDNFQSRRPNTSFCFLDIRSPGLGDTAMYLCATSRDRRDEKLFFGSGTQLSVL.

The CDR3 DNA reads TGTGCCAGCAGTGACTCGGGGGGGGCGCAGGATGAGCAGTTCTTC. Translated: CASSDSGGAQDEQFF. J is TRBJ2-1 and V is TRBV6-4; tentative D call: TRBD2 (7 bases). Germline V gene lookup returns CDR1 MRHNA and CDR2 SNTAGT. The CDR3 has 15 amino acids. Trimming took off 0 bases at V and 8 bases at J, with 14 bases between the two ends.